The entry that follows covers one T cell receptor (beta chain) sequence. TCRdb's copy holds only in-frame clones and misses some; the assay was immunoSEQ multiplex PCR. There are fewer than 100,000 clones in the sample; about nine tenths occur only once, and approximately 14% lies in the top ten. This sample is drawn from a study of glioma-infiltrating T cells after dendritic cell vaccination. Study as a whole: Patients had newly diagnosed or recurrent glioblastoma and received dendritic cell vaccines.

This CDR3 spans 16 amino acids. The V and J ends lost 3 bases and 3 bases respectively, with 17 bases between them. CDR1 and CDR2 (germline): LNHDA, SQIVND (reference sequence). This sample comprised blood, obtained before dendritic cell vaccination. The chain couples TRBV19 to TRBJ2-5, with D unresolved. The receptor was derived from a human donor with glioblastoma. CDR3 amino acids: CASSIPGDTNKETQYF. In nucleotides, the CDR3 is TGTGCCAGTAGTATCCCCGGCGACACGAATAAAGAGACCCAGTACTTC.